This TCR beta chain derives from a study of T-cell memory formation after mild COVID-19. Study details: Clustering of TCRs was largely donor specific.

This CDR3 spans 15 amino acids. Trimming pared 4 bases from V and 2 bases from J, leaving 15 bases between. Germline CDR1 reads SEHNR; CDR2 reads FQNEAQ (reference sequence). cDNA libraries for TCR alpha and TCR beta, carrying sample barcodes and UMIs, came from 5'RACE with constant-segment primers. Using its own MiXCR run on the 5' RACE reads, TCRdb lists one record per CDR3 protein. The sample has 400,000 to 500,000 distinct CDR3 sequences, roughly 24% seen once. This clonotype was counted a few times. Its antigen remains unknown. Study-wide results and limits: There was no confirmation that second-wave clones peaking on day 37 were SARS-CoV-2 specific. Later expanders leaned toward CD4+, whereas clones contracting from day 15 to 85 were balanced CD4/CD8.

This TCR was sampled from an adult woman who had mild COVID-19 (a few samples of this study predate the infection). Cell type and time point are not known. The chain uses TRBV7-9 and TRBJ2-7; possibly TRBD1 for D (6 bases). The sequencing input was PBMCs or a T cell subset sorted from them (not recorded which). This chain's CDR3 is CASSSAADRTYEQYF. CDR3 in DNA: TGTGCCAGCAGCTCAGCCGCCGACAGGACCTACGAGCAGTACTTC. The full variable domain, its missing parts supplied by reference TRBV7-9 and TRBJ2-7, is DTGVSQNPRHKITKRGQNVTFRCDPISEHNRLYWYRQTLGQGPEFLTYFQNEAQLEKSRLLSDRFSAERPKGSFSTLEIQRTEQGDSAMYLCASSSAADRTYEQYFGPGTRLTVT.